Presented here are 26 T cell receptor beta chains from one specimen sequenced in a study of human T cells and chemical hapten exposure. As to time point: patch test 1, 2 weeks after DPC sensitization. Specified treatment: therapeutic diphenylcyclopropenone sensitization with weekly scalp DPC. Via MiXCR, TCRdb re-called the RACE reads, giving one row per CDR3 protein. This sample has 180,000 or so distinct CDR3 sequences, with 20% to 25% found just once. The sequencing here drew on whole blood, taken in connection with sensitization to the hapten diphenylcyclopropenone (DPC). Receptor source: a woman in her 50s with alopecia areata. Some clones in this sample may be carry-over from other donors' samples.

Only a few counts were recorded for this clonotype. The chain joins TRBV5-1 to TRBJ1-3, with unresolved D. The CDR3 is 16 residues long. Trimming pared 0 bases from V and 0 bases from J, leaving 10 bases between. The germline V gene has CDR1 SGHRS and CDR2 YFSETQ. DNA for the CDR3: TGCGCCAGCAGCTTGGTTGGTTTTGTCTCTGGAAACACCATATATTTT. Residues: CASSLVGFVSGNTIYF.

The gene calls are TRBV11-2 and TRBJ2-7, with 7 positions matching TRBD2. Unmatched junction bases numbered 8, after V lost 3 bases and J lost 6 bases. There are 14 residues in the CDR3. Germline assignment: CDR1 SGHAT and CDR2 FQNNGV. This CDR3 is CASSFAGEDIEQYF. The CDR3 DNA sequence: TGTGCCAGCAGCTTCGCGGGAGAGGATATCGAGCAGTACTTC.

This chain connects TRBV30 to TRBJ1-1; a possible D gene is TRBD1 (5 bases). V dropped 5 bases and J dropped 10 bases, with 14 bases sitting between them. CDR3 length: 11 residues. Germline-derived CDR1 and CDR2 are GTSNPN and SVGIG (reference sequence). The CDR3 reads CAWGPGGGAFF. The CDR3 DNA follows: TGTGCCTGGGGCCCCGGCGGGGGAGCTTTCTTT. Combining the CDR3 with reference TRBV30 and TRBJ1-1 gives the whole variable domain SQTIHQWPATLVQPVGSPLSLECTVEGTSNPNLYWYRQAAGRGLQLLFYSVGIGQISSEVPQNLSASRPQDRQFILSSKKLLLSDSGFYLCAWGPGGGAFFGQGTRLTVV.

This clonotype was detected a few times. Here the CDR3 reads CATSEMVLATSTDTQYF. The DNA of the CDR3 is TGTGCCACCAGCGAAATGGTTCTAGCGACTAGCACAGATACGCAGTATTTT. This chain links TRBV15 with TRBJ2-3, with D perhaps matching TRBD2 (6 bases). V was shortened by 5 bases and J by 0 bases, with 18 bases between the two germline ends. The CDR3 sequence is 17 residues long. Germline CDR1 and CDR2: LNHNV and YYDKDF (reference sequence).

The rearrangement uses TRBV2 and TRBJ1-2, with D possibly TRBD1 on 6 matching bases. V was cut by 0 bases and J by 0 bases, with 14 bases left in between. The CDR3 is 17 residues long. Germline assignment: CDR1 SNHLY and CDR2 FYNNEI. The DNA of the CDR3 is TGTGCCAGCAGTGAAGCGGACCGCCAGGGGCCTAACTATGGCTACACCTTC. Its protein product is CASSEADRQGPNYGYTF.

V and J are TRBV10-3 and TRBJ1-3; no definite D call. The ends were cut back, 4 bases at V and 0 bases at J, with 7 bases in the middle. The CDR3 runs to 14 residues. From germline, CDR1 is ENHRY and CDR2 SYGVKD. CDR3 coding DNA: TGTGCCATCAGTGGAGGAGCCTCTGGAAACACCATATATTTT. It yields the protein CAISGGASGNTIYF.

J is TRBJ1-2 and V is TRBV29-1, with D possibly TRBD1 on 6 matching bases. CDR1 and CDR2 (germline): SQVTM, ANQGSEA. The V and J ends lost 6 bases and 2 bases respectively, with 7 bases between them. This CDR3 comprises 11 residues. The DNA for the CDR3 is TGCAGCGTGGGGGCCAACTATGGCTACACCTTC. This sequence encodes CSVGANYGYTF.

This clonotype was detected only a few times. The CDR3 coding sequence is TGTGCCAGCAGCGCAGGACAGGGCCGGGAGCTGTTTTTT. Amino acids: CASSAGQGRELFF. The chain recombines TRBV2 with TRBJ2-2, with TRBD1 matching over 8 bases. Germline V gene lookup returns CDR1 SNHLY and CDR2 FYNNEI. The CDR3 totals 13 residues. The ends lost 6 bases at V and 9 bases at J; junction bases unmatched: 6. The full variable domain, in which reference TRBV2 and TRBJ2-2 provide the parts outside the CDR3, is EPEVTQTPSHQVTQMGQEVILRCVPISNHLYFYWYRQILGQKVEFLVSFYNNEISEKSEIFDDQFSVERPDGSNFTLKIRSTKLEDSAMYFCASSAGQGRELFFGEGSRLTVL.

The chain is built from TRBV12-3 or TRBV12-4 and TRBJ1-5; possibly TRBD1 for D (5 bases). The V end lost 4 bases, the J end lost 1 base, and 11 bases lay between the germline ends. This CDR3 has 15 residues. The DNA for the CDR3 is TGTGCCAGCAGTTCAGCAGGGATCAGCAATCAGCCCCAGCATTTT. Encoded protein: CASSSAGISNQPQHF.

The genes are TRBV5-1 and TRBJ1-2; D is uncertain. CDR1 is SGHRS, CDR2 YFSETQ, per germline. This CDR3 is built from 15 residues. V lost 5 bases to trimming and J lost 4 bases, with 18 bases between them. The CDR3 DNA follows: TGCGCCAGCAGTCTCGCAGAGGATCCCCTCTATGGCTACACCTTC. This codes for CASSLAEDPLYGYTF.

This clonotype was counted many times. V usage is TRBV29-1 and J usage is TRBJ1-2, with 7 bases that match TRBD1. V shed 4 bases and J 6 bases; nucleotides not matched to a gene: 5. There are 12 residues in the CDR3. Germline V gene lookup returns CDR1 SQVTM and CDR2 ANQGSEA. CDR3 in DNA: TGCAGCGTTGGAACAGGGGTTGATGGCTACACCTTC. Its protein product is CSVGTGVDGYTF. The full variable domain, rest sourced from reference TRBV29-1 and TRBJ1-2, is SAVISQKPSRDICQRGTSLTIQCQVDSQVTMMFWYRQQPGQSLTLIATANQGSEATYESGFVIDKFPISRPNLTFSTLTVSNMSPEDSSIYLCSVGTGVDGYTFGSGTRLTVV.

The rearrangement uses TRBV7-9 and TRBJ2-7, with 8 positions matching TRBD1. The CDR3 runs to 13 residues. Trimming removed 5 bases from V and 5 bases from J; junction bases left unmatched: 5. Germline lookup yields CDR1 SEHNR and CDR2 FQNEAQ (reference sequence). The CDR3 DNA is TGTGCCAGCAGCGGACAGGGCCGCGACGAGCAGTACTTC. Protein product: CASSGQGRDEQYF.

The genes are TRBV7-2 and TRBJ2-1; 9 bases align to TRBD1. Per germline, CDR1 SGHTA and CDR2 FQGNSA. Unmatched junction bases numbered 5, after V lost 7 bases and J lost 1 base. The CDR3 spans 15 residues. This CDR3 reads CASIRDRGSYNEQFF. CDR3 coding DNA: TGTGCCAGCATCAGAGACAGGGGGTCCTACAATGAGCAGTTCTTC.

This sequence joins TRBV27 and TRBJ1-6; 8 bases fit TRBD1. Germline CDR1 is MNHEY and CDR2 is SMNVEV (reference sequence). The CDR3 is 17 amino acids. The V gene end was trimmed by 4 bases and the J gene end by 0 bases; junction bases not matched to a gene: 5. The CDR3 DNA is TGTGCCAGCAGTTGGACAGGGATTAGCTCCTATAATTCACCCCTCCACTTT. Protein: CASSWTGISSYNSPLHF.

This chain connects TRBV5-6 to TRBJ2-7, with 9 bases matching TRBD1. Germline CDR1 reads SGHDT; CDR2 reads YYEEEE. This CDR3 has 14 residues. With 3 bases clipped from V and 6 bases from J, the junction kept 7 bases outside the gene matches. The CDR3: CASSSRDRVFEQYF. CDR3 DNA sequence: TGTGCCAGCAGCTCCCGGGACAGGGTTTTCGAGCAGTACTTC. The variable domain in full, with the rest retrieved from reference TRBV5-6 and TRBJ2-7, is DAGVTQSPTHLIKTRGQQVTLRCSPKSGHDTVSWYQQALGQGPQFIFQYYEEEERQRGNFPDRFSGHQFPNYSSELNVNALLLGDSALYLCASSSRDRVFEQYFGPGTRLTVT.

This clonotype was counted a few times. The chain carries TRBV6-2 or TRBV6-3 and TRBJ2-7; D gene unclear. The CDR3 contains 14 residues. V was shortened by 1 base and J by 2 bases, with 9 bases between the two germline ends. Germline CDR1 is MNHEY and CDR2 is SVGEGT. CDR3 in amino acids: CASSYYGSTYEQYF. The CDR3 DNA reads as TGTGCCAGCAGTTACTACGGAAGCACCTACGAGCAGTACTTC.

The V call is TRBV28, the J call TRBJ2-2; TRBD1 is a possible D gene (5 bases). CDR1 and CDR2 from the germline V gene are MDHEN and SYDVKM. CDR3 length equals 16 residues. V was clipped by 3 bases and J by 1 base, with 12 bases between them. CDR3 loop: CASSFARTRNTGELFF. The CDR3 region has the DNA TGTGCCAGCAGTTTTGCGCGGACACGGAACACCGGGGAGCTGTTTTTT.

CDR3 loop: CASSTTGAGGYTF. CDR3 in DNA: TGTGCCAGTAGTACCACAGGGGCTGGCGGCTACACCTTC. The chain employs TRBV19 and TRBJ1-2; the match to TRBD1 covers 7 bases. Germline V gene sequence: CDR1 LNHDA, CDR2 SQIVND (reference sequence). With 4 bases clipped from V and 8 bases from J, the junction kept 7 bases outside the gene matches. There are 13 residues in the CDR3.

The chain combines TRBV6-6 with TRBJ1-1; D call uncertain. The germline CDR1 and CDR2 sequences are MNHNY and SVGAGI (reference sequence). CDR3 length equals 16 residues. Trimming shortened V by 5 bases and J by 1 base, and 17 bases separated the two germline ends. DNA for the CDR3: TGTGCCAGCAGTCCCCCCCTTCGTCGGGCGAACACTGAAGCTTTCTTT. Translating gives CASSPPLRRANTEAFF.

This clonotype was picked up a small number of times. The DNA of the CDR3 is TGCGCCAGCAGCTTGGAAGGGAGGGACGGAAATGAGCAGTTCTTC. Translating gives CASSLEGRDGNEQFF. V is TRBV5-1 and J is TRBJ2-1; the match to TRBD2 covers 7 bases. Germline loops: CDR1 SGHRS, CDR2 YFSETQ. With V trimmed by 0 bases and J by 7 bases, 7 bases remained unmatched. The CDR3 sequence is 15 residues long.

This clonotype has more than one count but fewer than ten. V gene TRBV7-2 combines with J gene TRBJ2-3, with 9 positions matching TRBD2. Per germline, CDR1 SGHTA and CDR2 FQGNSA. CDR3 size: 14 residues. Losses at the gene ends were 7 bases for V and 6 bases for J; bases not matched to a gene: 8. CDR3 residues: CASKKAGGFDTQYF. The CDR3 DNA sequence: TGTGCCAGCAAAAAGGCGGGAGGGTTTGATACGCAGTATTTT. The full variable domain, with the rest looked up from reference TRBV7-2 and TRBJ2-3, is GAGVSQSPSNKVTEKGKDVELRCDPISGHTALYWYRQSLGQGLEFLIYFQGNSAPDKSGLPSDRFSAERTGGSVSTLTIQRTQQEDSAVYLCASKKAGGFDTQYFGPGTRLTVL.

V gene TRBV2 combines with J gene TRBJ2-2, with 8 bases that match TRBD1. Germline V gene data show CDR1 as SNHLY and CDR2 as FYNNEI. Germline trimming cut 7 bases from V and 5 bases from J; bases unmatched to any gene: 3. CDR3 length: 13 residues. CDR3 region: CASTRGPTGELFF. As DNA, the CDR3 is TGTGCCAGCACCAGGGGGCCAACCGGGGAGCTGTTTTTT.

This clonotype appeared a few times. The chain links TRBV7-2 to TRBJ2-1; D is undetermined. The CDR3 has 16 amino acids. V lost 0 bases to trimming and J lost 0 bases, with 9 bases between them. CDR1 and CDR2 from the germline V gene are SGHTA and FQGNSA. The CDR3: CASSLARIASYNEQFF. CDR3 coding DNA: TGTGCCAGCAGCTTAGCTAGGATCGCCTCCTACAATGAGCAGTTCTTC.

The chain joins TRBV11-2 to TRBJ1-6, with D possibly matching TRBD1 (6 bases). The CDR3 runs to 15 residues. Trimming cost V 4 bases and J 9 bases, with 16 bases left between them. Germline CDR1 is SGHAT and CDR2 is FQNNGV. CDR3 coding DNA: TGTGCCAGCAGCTCGAGGGGGGTTGGAGCTTCACCCCTCCACTTT. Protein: CASSSRGVGASPLHF.

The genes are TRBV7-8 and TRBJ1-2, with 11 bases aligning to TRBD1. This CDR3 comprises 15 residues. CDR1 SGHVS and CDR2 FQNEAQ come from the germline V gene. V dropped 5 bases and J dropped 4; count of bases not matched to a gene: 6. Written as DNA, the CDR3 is TGTGCCAGCAGCACCGGACAGGGGGCAATCTATGGCTACACCTTC. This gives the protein CASSTGQGAIYGYTF. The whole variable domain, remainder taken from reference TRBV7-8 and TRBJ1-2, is GAGVSQSPRYKVAKRGQDVALRCDPISGHVSLFWYQQALGQGPEFLTYFQNEAQLDKSGLPSDRFFAERPEGSVSTLKIQRTQQEDSAVYLCASSTGQGAIYGYTFGSGTRLTVV.

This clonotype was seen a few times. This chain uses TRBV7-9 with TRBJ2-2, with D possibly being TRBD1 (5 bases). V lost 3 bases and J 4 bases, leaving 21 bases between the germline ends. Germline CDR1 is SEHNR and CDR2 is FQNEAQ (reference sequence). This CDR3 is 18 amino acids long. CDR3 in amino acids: CASSFWAGHLRATGELFF. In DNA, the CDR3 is TGTGCCAGCAGCTTTTGGGCAGGGCACCTTCGAGCCACCGGGGAGCTGTTTTTT.